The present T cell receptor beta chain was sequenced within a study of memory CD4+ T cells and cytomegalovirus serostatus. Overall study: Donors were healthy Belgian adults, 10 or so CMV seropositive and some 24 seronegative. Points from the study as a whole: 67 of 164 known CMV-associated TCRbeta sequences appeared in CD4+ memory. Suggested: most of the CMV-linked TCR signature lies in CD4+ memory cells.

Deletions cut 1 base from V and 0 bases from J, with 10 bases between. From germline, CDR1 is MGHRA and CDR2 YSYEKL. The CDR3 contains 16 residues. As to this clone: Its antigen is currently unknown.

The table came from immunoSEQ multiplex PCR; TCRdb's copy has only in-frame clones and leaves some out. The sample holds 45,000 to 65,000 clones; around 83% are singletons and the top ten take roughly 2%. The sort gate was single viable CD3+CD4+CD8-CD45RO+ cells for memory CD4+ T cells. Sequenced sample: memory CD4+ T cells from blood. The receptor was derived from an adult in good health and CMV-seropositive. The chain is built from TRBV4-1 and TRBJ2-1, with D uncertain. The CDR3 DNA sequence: TGCGCCAGCAGCCAAGGTCAGGCCAGCTCCTACAATGAGCAGTTCTTC. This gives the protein CASSQGQASSYNEQFF.